This T cell receptor beta chain was recovered during a study of cytomegalovirus exposure and HLA in healthy donors. Study background: Approximately 190 million T cells yielded around 120 million unique TCR beta sequences in earlier analysis. Ancestry clustering placed 81% of approximately 370 genotyped donors in the Caucasian-associated cluster. Study-level results: Donors were assumed by presence/absence analyses to have roughly uniform sequencing depth.

The length of the CDR3 is 18 residues. CDR1 and CDR2 from the germline V gene are MNHEY and SMNVEV (reference sequence). Losses at the gene ends were 6 bases for V and 3 bases for J; bases not matched to a gene: 15. PCR involved 60 Vbeta and 13 Jbeta primers. Assay used: immunoSEQ multiplex PCR; TCRdb lists only in-frame clones, some missing. The table lists about 140,000 clones, over 55% of them singletons. As to this clone: Its specificity is unknown.

The chain uses TRBV27 and TRBJ2-2; 8 bases match TRBD1. The specimen sequenced was PBMCs. This TCR was sampled from a man aged 35 to 55 in good health and CMV-seronegative. CDR3 DNA: TGTGCCAGCAGACCAAACCTTTACCAGGGGGCGTACACCGGGGAGCTGTTTTTT. As protein: CASRPNLYQGAYTGELFF.